The rows below give T cell receptor beta chains drawn from one sample of a study of blood T cell repertoires in COVID-19. The data were produced by immunoSEQ multiplex PCR, yet TCRdb's version contains in-frame clones alone and is incomplete. The top ten clones hold roughly 2% of a sample with about 260,000 clones, around 90% of them seen once. Sequencing input: peripheral blood. The receptor set was obtained from a woman in her fifties or sixties who had recovered from COVID-19. Both conserved end residues are part of each CDR3. The D gene is left open where the match is weak. The size of a clone is reported for some rows only, either as once, few or many, or as a class for expanded clones.

d_gene: NA; v_gene: TRBV6-5; abundance: NA; j_gene: TRBJ1-2; CDR3aa: CASSNTGNYGYTF; CDR3nt: TGTGCCAGCAGTAACACAGGGAACTATGGCTACACCTTC
d_gene: TRBD1; v_gene: TRBV7-8; abundance: NA; j_gene: TRBJ1-2; CDR3aa: CASSTGQGRSLDGYTF; CDR3nt: TGTGCCAGCAGCACAGGACAGGGTCGGTCTTTGGATGGCTACACCTTC
d_gene: NA; v_gene: TRBV28; abundance: few; j_gene: TRBJ2-3; CDR3aa: CASSLGGSDTQYF; CDR3nt: TGTGCCAGCAGTTTAGGGGGCAGTGATACGCAGTATTTT
d_gene: NA; v_gene: TRBV6-2/TRBV6-3; abundance: NA; j_gene: TRBJ2-7; CDR3aa: CASSYADRAYVQYF; CDR3nt: TGTGCCAGCAGTTACGCCGACAGAGCCTACGTGCAGTACTTC
d_gene: NA; v_gene: TRBV19; abundance: NA; j_gene: TRBJ2-4; CDR3aa: CASTSRVRTGIQYF; CDR3nt: TGTGCCAGTACCTCCAGGGTACGTACAGGCATTCAGTACTTC
d_gene: NA; v_gene: TRBV28; abundance: NA; j_gene: TRBJ1-2; CDR3aa: CASSLKGAGGYTF; CDR3nt: TGTGCCAGCAGTTTAAAGGGCGCGGGTGGCTACACCTTC
d_gene: NA; v_gene: TRBV25-1; abundance: NA; j_gene: TRBJ1-5; CDR3aa: CASSESGRGGGSNQPQHF; CDR3nt: TGTGCCAGCAGTGAATCTGGGAGGGGAGGTGGGAGCAATCAGCCCCAGCATTTT
d_gene: NA; v_gene: TRBV2; abundance: once; j_gene: TRBJ2-1; CDR3aa: CASSDRGNEQFF; CDR3nt: TGTGCCAGCAGTGATCGGGGGAATGAGCAGTTCTTC
d_gene: TRBD1; v_gene: TRBV7-2; abundance: NA; j_gene: TRBJ2-7; CDR3aa: CASSSSPLRDREYEQYF; CDR3nt: TGTGCCAGCAGCTCATCCCCCCTCCGGGACAGGGAGTACGAGCAGTACTTC
d_gene: TRBD2; v_gene: TRBV7-2; abundance: NA; j_gene: TRBJ2-1; CDR3aa: CASSRLASLSYNEQFF; CDR3nt: TGTGCCAGCAGTCGACTAGCATCCCTCTCCTACAATGAGCAGTTCTTC
d_gene: TRBD2; v_gene: TRBV30; abundance: NA; j_gene: TRBJ2-1; CDR3aa: CAWGGGAGEQFF; CDR3nt: TGTGCCTGGGGCGGGGGGGCAGGCGAGCAGTTCTTC
d_gene: NA; v_gene: TRBV19; abundance: NA; j_gene: TRBJ1-1; CDR3aa: CASSLRTENTEAFF; CDR3nt: TGTGCCAGTAGTCTCCGGACAGAGAACACTGAAGCTTTCTTT
d_gene: TRBD1; v_gene: TRBV24-1; abundance: few; j_gene: TRBJ1-2; CDR3aa: CATSDRTGGADGYTF; CDR3nt: TGTGCCACCAGTGACAGGACAGGGGGCGCCGATGGCTACACCTTC
d_gene: NA; v_gene: TRBV4-3; abundance: NA; j_gene: TRBJ1-5; CDR3aa: CASSQDAGSSNQPQHF; CDR3nt: TGCGCCAGCAGCCAAGATGCAGGGTCTAGCAATCAGCCCCAGCATTTT
d_gene: NA; v_gene: TRBV7-9; abundance: once; j_gene: TRBJ2-7; CDR3aa: CASSLPSWRVPYEQYF; CDR3nt: TGTGCCAGCAGCCTCCCCTCGTGGAGGGTTCCATACGAGCAGTACTTC
d_gene: NA; v_gene: TRBV4-3; abundance: NA; j_gene: TRBJ1-1; CDR3aa: CASSQDRETEAFF; CDR3nt: TGCGCCAGCAGCCAAGATCGAGAAACTGAAGCTTTCTTT
d_gene: NA; v_gene: TRBV5-1; abundance: NA; j_gene: TRBJ1-6; CDR3aa: CASSSDSNSPLHF; CDR3nt: TGCGCCAGCAGCTCGGACAGTAATTCACCCCTCCACTTT
d_gene: TRBD2; v_gene: TRBV19; abundance: NA; j_gene: TRBJ2-7; CDR3aa: CASSLRGGHHPYEQYF; CDR3nt: TGTGCCAGTAGCCTACGGGGGGGACACCACCCCTACGAGCAGTACTTC
d_gene: TRBD2; v_gene: TRBV18; abundance: NA; j_gene: TRBJ2-5; CDR3aa: CASSPGLAEETQYF; CDR3nt: TGTGCCAGCTCACCAGGACTAGCGGAGGAGACCCAGTACTTC
d_gene: TRBD1; v_gene: TRBV6-2/TRBV6-3; abundance: NA; j_gene: TRBJ1-2; CDR3aa: CASSQGVNGYTF; CDR3nt: TGTGCCAGCAGTCAGGGGGTTAATGGCTACACCTTC
d_gene: TRBD1; v_gene: TRBV11-2; abundance: once; j_gene: TRBJ1-2; CDR3aa: CASSFGQGVSGYTF; CDR3nt: TGTGCCAGCAGCTTTGGACAGGGGGTTAGCGGCTACACCTTC
d_gene: TRBD2; v_gene: TRBV25-1; abundance: NA; j_gene: TRBJ2-7; CDR3aa: CASSVWGGDEQYF; CDR3nt: TGTGCCAGCAGTGTTTGGGGGGGGGACGAGCAGTACTTC
d_gene: TRBD1; v_gene: TRBV5-1; abundance: NA; j_gene: TRBJ2-2; CDR3aa: CASSPQPGQGAGELFF; CDR3nt: TGCGCCAGCAGCCCCCAGCCAGGACAGGGCGCCGGGGAGCTGTTTTTT
d_gene: TRBD1; v_gene: TRBV19; abundance: NA; j_gene: TRBJ1-2; CDR3aa: CASSTRDRVPYGYTF; CDR3nt: TGTGCCAGTAGTACCCGGGACAGGGTACCCTATGGCTACACCTTC
d_gene: TRBD1; v_gene: TRBV6-5; abundance: NA; j_gene: TRBJ2-7; CDR3aa: CASSYDRELREQYF; CDR3nt: TGTGCCAGCAGTTATGACAGGGAACTACGGGAGCAGTACTTC
d_gene: TRBD2; v_gene: TRBV19; abundance: NA; j_gene: TRBJ2-5; CDR3aa: CASNMGRGTGETQYF; CDR3nt: TGTGCCAGTAATATGGGGAGGGGCACGGGGGAGACCCAGTACTTC
d_gene: TRBD2; v_gene: TRBV19; abundance: NA; j_gene: TRBJ2-2; CDR3aa: CASSGVANTGELFF; CDR3nt: TGTGCCAGCAGCGGGGTCGCGAACACCGGGGAGCTGTTTTTT
d_gene: NA; v_gene: TRBV6-2/TRBV6-3; abundance: NA; j_gene: TRBJ2-2; CDR3aa: CASSSRGGTGELFF; CDR3nt: TGTGCCAGCAGTTCTCGGGGAGGCACCGGGGAGCTGTTTTTT
d_gene: TRBD1; v_gene: TRBV28; abundance: NA; j_gene: TRBJ2-5; CDR3aa: CASSPRQGLQETQYF; CDR3nt: TGTGCCAGCAGTCCCCGACAGGGCCTCCAAGAGACCCAGTACTTC
d_gene: TRBD1; v_gene: TRBV19; abundance: few; j_gene: TRBJ1-2; CDR3aa: CASNMGQGPYGYTF; CDR3nt: TGTGCCAGTAATATGGGACAGGGCCCCTATGGCTACACCTTC
d_gene: NA; v_gene: TRBV29-1; abundance: NA; j_gene: TRBJ2-1; CDR3aa: CSARGGFYNEQFF; CDR3nt: TGCAGCGCAAGGGGGGGGTTTTACAATGAGCAGTTCTTC
d_gene: NA; v_gene: TRBV9; abundance: NA; j_gene: TRBJ1-2; CDR3aa: CASSVGGDYGYTF; CDR3nt: TGTGCCAGCAGCGTAGGCGGGGACTATGGCTACACCTTC
d_gene: NA; v_gene: TRBV2; abundance: NA; j_gene: TRBJ1-4; CDR3aa: CASSANEKLFF; CDR3nt: TGTGCCAGCAGCGCTAATGAAAAACTGTTTTTT
d_gene: NA; v_gene: TRBV5-6; abundance: NA; j_gene: TRBJ1-4; CDR3aa: CASSPRVSNEKLFF; CDR3nt: TGTGCCAGCAGCCCGCGGGTATCTAATGAAAAACTGTTTTTT
d_gene: NA; v_gene: TRBV5-1; abundance: NA; j_gene: TRBJ1-2; CDR3aa: CASSLRTKGYGYTF; CDR3nt: TGCGCCAGCAGCTTGCGGACTAAAGGGTATGGCTACACCTTC
d_gene: NA; v_gene: TRBV10-3; abundance: NA; j_gene: TRBJ1-4; CDR3aa: CAISVSGVGEKLFF; CDR3nt: TGTGCCATCAGTGTCTCCGGGGTAGGGGAAAAACTGTTTTTT
d_gene: NA; v_gene: TRBV9; abundance: NA; j_gene: TRBJ2-7; CDR3aa: CASSDGHQGFPYEQYF; CDR3nt: TGTGCCAGCAGCGATGGTCATCAGGGCTTTCCCTACGAGCAGTACTTC
d_gene: NA; v_gene: TRBV19; abundance: NA; j_gene: TRBJ1-2; CDR3aa: CASSKLQVSGDYGYTF; CDR3nt: TGTGCCAGTAGTAAACTACAAGTTTCTGGTGACTATGGCTACACCTTC
d_gene: TRBD2; v_gene: TRBV6-5; abundance: NA; j_gene: TRBJ2-7; CDR3aa: CASTKRGNSYEQYF; CDR3nt: TGTGCCAGCACTAAGCGGGGGAACTCCTACGAGCAGTACTTC
d_gene: NA; v_gene: TRBV13; abundance: once; j_gene: TRBJ2-7; CDR3aa: CASSFQGRLGGEQYF; CDR3nt: TGTGCCAGCAGCTTCCAGGGACGGTTAGGGGGCGAGCAGTACTTC
d_gene: NA; v_gene: TRBV10-3; abundance: once; j_gene: TRBJ1-1; CDR3aa: CATQGYTEAFF; CDR3nt: TGTGCCACTCAGGGGTACACTGAAGCTTTCTTT
d_gene: NA; v_gene: TRBV28; abundance: NA; j_gene: TRBJ1-4; CDR3aa: CASSFQGRGEKLFF; CDR3nt: TGTGCCAGCAGTTTCCAGGGGAGGGGTGAAAAACTGTTTTTT
d_gene: NA; v_gene: TRBV19; abundance: few; j_gene: TRBJ2-1; CDR3aa: CASGRDTNNEQFF; CDR3nt: TGTGCCAGTGGGAGGGACACCAACAATGAGCAGTTCTTC
d_gene: NA; v_gene: TRBV5-4; abundance: NA; j_gene: TRBJ1-1; CDR3aa: CASSSSDRFSNTEAFF; CDR3nt: TGTGCCAGCAGCTCTTCTGACAGATTTTCGAACACTGAAGCTTTCTTT
d_gene: NA; v_gene: TRBV11-2; abundance: NA; j_gene: TRBJ2-1; CDR3aa: CASSHSSFPGNEQFF; CDR3nt: TGTGCCAGCAGCCACTCTAGTTTCCCAGGGAATGAGCAGTTCTTC
d_gene: NA; v_gene: TRBV10-3; abundance: NA; j_gene: TRBJ1-1; CDR3aa: CAISLTENTEAFF; CDR3nt: TGTGCCATCAGCCTGACAGAAAACACTGAAGCTTTCTTT
d_gene: NA; v_gene: TRBV5-4; abundance: NA; j_gene: TRBJ1-2; CDR3aa: CASSFRTDLYGYTF; CDR3nt: TGTGCCAGCAGCTTCCGGACAGACCTCTATGGCTACACCTTC
d_gene: NA; v_gene: TRBV27; abundance: NA; j_gene: TRBJ1-2; CDR3aa: CASSFQGQGYTF; CDR3nt: TGTGCCAGCAGTTTTCAGGGGCAAGGCTACACCTTC
d_gene: NA; v_gene: TRBV21-1; abundance: NA; j_gene: TRBJ2-7; CDR3aa: CASSRERGPSYEQYF; CDR3nt: TGTGCCAGCAGCCGAGAAAGGGGGCCCTCTTACGAGCAGTACTTC
d_gene: TRBD2; v_gene: TRBV4-2; abundance: NA; j_gene: TRBJ2-1; CDR3aa: CASSQVGAGVPTNEQFF; CDR3nt: TGTGCCAGCAGCCAAGTGGGAGCGGGAGTCCCTACCAATGAGCAGTTCTTC